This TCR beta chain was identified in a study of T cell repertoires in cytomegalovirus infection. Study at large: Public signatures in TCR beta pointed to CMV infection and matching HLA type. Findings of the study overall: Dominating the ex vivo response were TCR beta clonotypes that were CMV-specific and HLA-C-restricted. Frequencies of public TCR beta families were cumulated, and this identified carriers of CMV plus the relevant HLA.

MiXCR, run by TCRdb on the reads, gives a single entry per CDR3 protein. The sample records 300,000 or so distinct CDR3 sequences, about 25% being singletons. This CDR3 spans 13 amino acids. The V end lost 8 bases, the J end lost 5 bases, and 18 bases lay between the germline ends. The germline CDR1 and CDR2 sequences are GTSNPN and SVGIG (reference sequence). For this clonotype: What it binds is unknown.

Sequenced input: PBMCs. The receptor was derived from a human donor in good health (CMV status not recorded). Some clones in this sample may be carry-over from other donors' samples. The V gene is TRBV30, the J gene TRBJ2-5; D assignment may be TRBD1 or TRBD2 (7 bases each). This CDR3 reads CAGQQGRGETQYF. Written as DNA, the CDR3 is TGTGCCGGGCAACAGGGGCGGGGGGAGACCCAGTACTTC.